This TCR beta chain stems from a study of human T cells and chemical hapten exposure. V lost 0 bases and J lost 7, with 15 bases in between. The CDR3 has 15 amino acids. In germline, CDR1 is SEHNR, CDR2 FQNEAQ (reference sequence). This clonotype has a count of ten or more. Described time point: patch test 3, about 24 weeks after DPC sensitization. Treatment specified: therapeutic diphenylcyclopropenone sensitization with weekly scalp DPC. Individual cDNA molecules received unique molecular identifiers in the library. How the authors handled the data: There were a median of approximately 96,000 TCRs per sample, with a range from roughly 23,224 to 750,000. Each CDR3 protein is one row after TCRdb ran MiXCR on the RACE reads. The V and J calls follow TCRdb's processing rather than the paper's. Here the sample spans roughly 90,000 distinct CDR3 sequences, approximately 10% being singletons.

Sequenced material: whole blood, taken in connection with sensitization to the hapten diphenylcyclopropenone (DPC). This receptor was obtained from a woman aged 30 to 39 with alopecia areata. Some clones in this sample may be carry-over from other donors' samples. This chain joins TRBV7-9 and TRBJ1-2; D uncertain. The CDR3 region is CASSLADGGVGGYTF. The CDR3 nucleotides are TGTGCCAGCAGCTTAGCGGACGGAGGCGTTGGTGGCTACACCTTC.